These 23 T cell receptor beta chains came from one sample sequenced in a study of T cells after yellow fever vaccination (dated by TCRdb to about 2019). Library prep was done by 5' RACE. The sequencer listed for this sample is Illumina HiSeq 2500. TCRdb applied fastp at Q25 and MiXCR to the public reads, then kept only in-frame beta chains. Every entry covers one CDR3 protein and lists the most common genes and DNA from its rows. Present in this sample are 450,000 to 650,000 distinct CDR3 sequences, just over 20% of which were seen just once. About a sixth of the sample rests with the top ten. The treatment or condition label on this specimen signifies: live attenuated yellow fever vaccine strain. The specimen comprised PBMCs, sampled roughly 23 days after the first yellow fever vaccination. The receptors here all came from a man aged 18-30 years who received the YFV17D yellow fever vaccine.

The chain is built from TRBV5-1 and TRBJ2-2; 7 nucleotides match TRBD2. Germline assignment: CDR1 SGHRS and CDR2 YFSETQ. J was trimmed by 7 bases and V by 0 bases; bases with no gene match: 9. The CDR3 consists of 16 residues. The CDR3 sequence is CASSLDLVGRDGELFF. CDR3 in DNA: TGCGCCAGCAGCTTGGACCTCGTGGGGAGGGACGGGGAGCTGTTTTTT.

The genes are TRBV6-5 and TRBJ1-3, with D unresolved. Germline V CDR1 and CDR2: MNHEY, SVGAGI. The CDR3 covers 15 residues. Trimming stripped 3 bases from V and 0 bases from J, with 9 bases between. CDR3 nucleotides: TGTGCCAGCAGTTATAGCGGAGCCTCTGGAAACACCATATATTTT. It encodes CASSYSGASGNTIYF.

This clonotype came up many times. The chain joins TRBV20-1 to TRBJ2-2, with TRBD1 matching over 7 bases. Germline lookup yields CDR1 DFQATT and CDR2 SNEGSKA (reference sequence). The CDR3 is 16 amino acids. V lost 1 base, J lost 1 base, and 6 bases stayed unmatched. CDR3 sequence: CSARVRRGLNTGELFF. The CDR3 nucleotides are TGCAGTGCTAGAGTGCGTAGGGGGCTGAACACCGGGGAGCTGTTTTTT.

V usage is TRBV11-2 and J usage is TRBJ1-2; the D gene is possibly TRBD1 (5 bases). Per the germline V gene, CDR1 is SGHAT and CDR2 is FQNNGV. The V and J ends lost 6 bases and 4 bases respectively, with 9 bases between them. The CDR3 is 12 residues long. DNA for the CDR3: TGTGCCAGCAGTATCACAGGCTATGGCTACACCTTC. This sequence encodes CASSITGYGYTF.

This clonotype was found once. The rearrangement uses TRBV4-1 and TRBJ2-3; D not certain. The germline V gene encodes CDR1 MGHRA and CDR2 YSYEKL. CDR3 length: 12 residues. V shed 3 bases and J shed 3 bases, with 4 bases lying between them. CDR3 DNA: TGCGCCAGCAGCCACATTACAGATACGCAGTATTTT. Translated, it gives CASSHITDTQYF.

This clonotype has more than one count but fewer than ten. The chain couples TRBV29-1 to TRBJ2-1; no clear D. In germline, CDR1 is SQVTM, CDR2 ANQGSEA. V was cut by 6 bases and J by 0 bases, with 6 bases left in between. The CDR3 loop spans 12 amino acids. The CDR3 loop reads CSVAFSYNEQFF. The CDR3 DNA reads as TGCAGCGTGGCATTCTCCTACAATGAGCAGTTCTTC.

A few counts support this clonotype. V usage is TRBV20-1 and J usage is TRBJ1-5; D is undetermined. The CDR3 totals 14 residues. The V end was cut by 5 bases, the J end by 0 bases, with 11 bases between. Germline CDR1 is DFQATT and CDR2 is SNEGSKA (reference sequence). CDR3 in amino acids: CSAATGNSNQPQHF. The CDR3 DNA is TGCAGTGCTGCGACGGGGAATAGCAATCAGCCCCAGCATTTT.

This clonotype appeared a few times. CDR3 protein: CSVEEAGGQETQYF. The CDR3 coding sequence is TGCAGCGTTGAGGAAGCGGGGGGACAAGAGACCCAGTACTTC. V gene TRBV29-1 combines with J gene TRBJ2-5; 9 nucleotides agree with TRBD2. This CDR3 is 14 amino acids long. Trimming at V came to 3 bases and at J to 2 bases, leaving 4 bases not matched to a gene. The germline V gene encodes CDR1 SQVTM and CDR2 ANQGSEA.

This clonotype was counted only a few times. CDR3 DNA sequence: TGCAGCGTCCGGCAGGACAAAAACATTCAGTACTTC. Protein product: CSVRQDKNIQYF. The chain carries TRBV29-1 and TRBJ2-4; D is unresolved. This CDR3 is built from 12 residues. V was trimmed by 6 bases and J by 3 bases, leaving 9 bases between them. Per the germline V gene, CDR1 is SQVTM and CDR2 is ANQGSEA.

The chain combines TRBV19 with TRBJ2-1, with TRBD2 matching over 9 bases. This CDR3 is built from 17 residues. V gave up 0 bases and J gave up 7 bases; unmatched junction bases: 10. From germline, CDR1 is LNHDA and CDR2 SQIVND (reference sequence). CDR3 in amino acids: CASSIDLLAGPPNEQFF. The CDR3 nucleotides are TGTGCCAGTAGTATAGATCTGCTAGCGGGGCCTCCAAATGAGCAGTTCTTC.

This clonotype has more than one count but fewer than ten. The chain employs TRBV7-2 and TRBJ2-5; no definite D call. Germline CDR1 and CDR2: SGHTA and FQGNSA. V was pared by 8 bases and J by 2 bases, with 12 bases between. There are 13 residues in the CDR3. CDR3 region: CASVWAEQETQYF. In DNA, the CDR3 is TGTGCCAGCGTCTGGGCAGAGCAAGAGACCCAGTACTTC.

This clonotype occurred a few times. The chain combines TRBV10-3 with TRBJ1-2; D is undetermined. The germline V gene has CDR1 ENHRY and CDR2 SYGVKD. The CDR3 consists of 10 residues. V gave up 6 bases and J gave up 7 bases, with 6 bases separating them. CDR3 protein: CAIRTSGYTF. CDR3 bases: TGTGCCATCAGGACTAGTGGCTACACCTTC.

In its sample, this clonotype was seen a few times. This rearrangement joins TRBV7-9 to TRBJ1-2, with a weak D call TRBD1 (5 bases). The CDR3 is made up of 13 amino acids. V lost 11 bases and J lost 8, with 21 bases in between. From germline, CDR1 is SEHNR and CDR2 FQNEAQ (reference sequence). The chain's CDR3 is CAGGHLPPGGYTF. CDR3 DNA: TGTGCCGGAGGACACTTGCCCCCCGGGGGCTACACCTTC.

This chain connects TRBV28 to TRBJ2-7, with 7 nucleotides matching TRBD1. This CDR3 has 14 residues. The junction had 11 bases not matched to a gene; V was cut back by 6 bases and J by 6 bases. CDR1 and CDR2 from the germline V gene are MDHEN and SYDVKM. The CDR3 protein is CASSRGQPSGEQYF. Written as DNA, the CDR3 is TGTGCCAGCAGCCGGGGACAGCCCTCCGGCGAGCAGTACTTC.

This clonotype was picked up a small number of times. The genes are TRBV7-7 and TRBJ2-2, with a tentative D call TRBD2 (7 bases). The CDR3 has 17 amino acids. V lost 3 bases, J lost 3 bases, and 17 bases lay in between. CDR1 and CDR2 from the germline V gene are SSHAT and FNYEAQ (reference sequence). CDR3 sequence: CASSLYRGASDTGELFF. The CDR3 nucleotides read TGTGCCAGCAGCTTGTATCGGGGGGCTAGCGACACCGGGGAGCTGTTTTTT.

There are a few counts of this clonotype. The chain couples TRBV5-1 to TRBJ2-7, with 8 bases lining up with TRBD2. Germline trimming cut 4 bases from V and 5 bases from J; bases unmatched to any gene: 8. The CDR3 consists of 14 residues. CDR1 and CDR2 from the germline V gene are SGHRS and YFSETQ. CDR3 protein: CASSREGGLHEQYV. The CDR3 DNA sequence: TGCGCCAGCAGCCGGGAGGGGGGGTTACACGAGCAGTACGTC.

The chain employs TRBV30 and TRBJ2-6; D is unresolved. The CDR3 consists of 14 residues. Trimming removed 2 bases at V and 3 bases at J, with 8 bases between. Germline CDR1 GTSNPN, CDR2 SVGIG (reference sequence). The CDR3 DNA sequence: TGTGCCTGGAGTATCGATTTTGGGGCCAACGTCCTGACTTTC. Translating it yields CAWSIDFGANVLTF.

V usage is TRBV7-2 and J usage is TRBJ2-4, with D unresolved. Trimming shortened V by 1 base and J by 2 bases, and 9 bases separated the two germline ends. The CDR3 length is 15 residues. Germline CDR1 SGHTA, CDR2 FQGNSA. As DNA, the CDR3 is TGTGCCAGCAGCTTAGTCAGCTCCACCAAAAACATTCAGTACTTC. Protein sequence: CASSLVSSTKNIQYF.

The V gene is TRBV9, the J gene TRBJ2-2; D perhaps matches TRBD2 (6 bases). The CDR3 runs to 16 residues. The germline V gene has CDR1 SGDLS and CDR2 YYNGEE. V dropped 0 bases and J dropped 7 bases, with 16 bases sitting between them. The CDR3 DNA reads as TGTGCCAGCAGCGTAGGAGAGGGGAGGTCTTACGGGGAGCTGTTTTTT. Encoded protein: CASSVGEGRSYGELFF.

The chain has TRBV19 and TRBJ2-7; TRBD1 agrees at 9 bases. Germline lookup yields CDR1 LNHDA and CDR2 SQIVND (reference sequence). The trim removed 5 bases at V and 4 bases at J, leaving 6 bases unmatched. The CDR3 totals 14 residues. CDR3 in amino acids: CASSPRDREYEQYV. CDR3 nucleotide sequence: TGTGCCAGTAGTCCCCGGGACAGGGAGTACGAGCAGTACGTC.

This clonotype was counted a few times. The chain combines TRBV20-1 with TRBJ2-5; unclear D gene. The V and J ends lost 3 bases and 2 bases respectively, with 10 bases between them. Per germline, CDR1 DFQATT and CDR2 SNEGSKA (reference sequence). This CDR3 is 13 amino acids long. The CDR3 bases are TGCAGTGCTAGGTGGGCCCTGCAAGAGACCCAGTACTTC. This codes for CSARWALQETQYF.

This clonotype was seen a handful of times. The CDR3 DNA is TGTGCCAGCAGATCCGGGACTAGCGGGGTCTATGAGCAGTTCTTC. Translating it yields CASRSGTSGVYEQFF. The V call is TRBV5-5, the J call TRBJ2-1; the match to TRBD2 covers 13 bases. The CDR3 length is 15 residues. Unmatched junction bases numbered 7, after V lost 5 bases and J lost 8 bases. CDR1 and CDR2 from the germline V gene are SGHKS and YYEKEE (reference sequence).

Many counts were recorded for this clonotype. J is TRBJ1-2 and V is TRBV7-2, with 7 bases fitting TRBD1. CDR1 and CDR2 (germline): SGHTA, FQGNSA. The junction had 7 bases not matched to a gene; V was cut back by 3 bases and J by 6 bases. The CDR3 length is 14 residues. The DNA for the CDR3 is TGTGCCAGCAGCTTCTACGACAGGGAGCATGGCTACACCTTC. Translation: CASSFYDREHGYTF. The whole variable domain, remainder taken from reference TRBV7-2 and TRBJ1-2, is GAGVSQSPSNKVTEKGKDVELRCDPISGHTALYWYRQSLGQGLEFLIYFQGNSAPDKSGLPSDRFSAERTGGSVSTLTIQRTQQEDSAVYLCASSFYDREHGYTFGSGTRLTVV.